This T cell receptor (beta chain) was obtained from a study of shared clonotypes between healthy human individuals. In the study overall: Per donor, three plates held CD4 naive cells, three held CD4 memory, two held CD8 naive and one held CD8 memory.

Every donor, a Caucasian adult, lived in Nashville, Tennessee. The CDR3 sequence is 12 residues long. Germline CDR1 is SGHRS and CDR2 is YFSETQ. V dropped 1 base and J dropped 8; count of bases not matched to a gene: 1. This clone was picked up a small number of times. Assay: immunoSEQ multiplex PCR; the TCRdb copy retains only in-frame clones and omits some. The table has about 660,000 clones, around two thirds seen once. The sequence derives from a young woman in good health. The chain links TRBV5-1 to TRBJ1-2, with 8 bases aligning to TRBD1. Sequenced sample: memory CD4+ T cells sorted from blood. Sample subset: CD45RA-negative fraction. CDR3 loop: CASSLPGGGYTF. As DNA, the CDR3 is TGCGCCAGCAGCTTGCCAGGGGGCGGCTACACCTTC.